The clone carrying this T cell receptor (beta chain) was found many times. The antigen remains undetermined. This sample is part of a study of T cells in Graves' hyperthyroidism and ophthalmopathy. The J segment lost 5 bases and the V segment lost 2 bases, leaving 4 bases of the junction unmatched. Germline V gene sequence: CDR1 MNHNS, CDR2 SASEGT. The CDR3 has 14 amino acids. TCR beta CDR3 regions were amplified from RNA. HTBI primers were employed in a first-round RT-PCR of the TCR CDR3. TCRdb ran MiXCR on the multiplex PCR reads and lists one entry per CDR3 protein. The sample carries more than 500,000 distinct CDR3 sequences, approximately 44% recorded once. The study's findings and limits: With a median lead of 6.5 months before onset, the model predicted ophthalmopathy. Ophthalmopathy was distinguished from stable hyperthyroidism by 13 V-J signatures.

Sequenced sample: peripheral blood or thyroid tissue (not recorded which). The sequence was obtained from an adult woman with Graves' disease, either hyperthyroidism or ophthalmopathy (not recorded which). The V and J genes are TRBV6-1 and TRBJ2-5; 8 bases agree with TRBD1. CDR3 in amino acids: CASSEQGAFETQYF. The CDR3 nucleotides are TGTGCCAGCAGTGAACAGGGGGCCTTTGAGACCCAGTACTTC.